This T cell receptor (beta chain) was sequenced during a study of CXCR3-negative and CXCR3-positive naive CD8 T cells. Study findings and constraints: PBMCs showed partially decreased CXCR3 expression after cryopreservation, and most assays used fresh PBMCs. Within a donor, both naive subsets shared TRBV-TRBJ usage, unlike memory cells. The study found more hydrophobic TRB CDR3s in CXCR3-positive naive cells than in CXCR3-negative naive cells. In both naive subsets diversity was comparably high, whereas memory CD8+ cells showed much lower diversity.

CDR3 length: 13 residues. Germline lookup yields CDR1 MDHEN and CDR2 SYDVKM. About this clonotype itself: The antigen is not known.

Libraries of TRB cDNA were made by 5' RACE and carried UMIs. TCRdb reprocessed the 5' RACE reads, with one entry per CDR3 protein and no DNA. This table lists 6,000 to 8,500 distinct CDR3 sequences. The chain recombines TRBV28 with TRBJ1-2; the D call from TCRdb, TRBD1, cannot be confirmed without DNA. The receptor comes from a human donor in good health. Some clones in this sample may be carry-over from other donors' samples. Source material: naive CXCR3- CD8+ T cells from blood. Subset meaning: CD45RO-CCR7+CD27+CD95- naive CD8+ T cells lacking CXCR3 (TNR3-). CDR3 protein: CASSLTGTYGYTF.